Sequencing of this T cell receptor beta chain was carried out in a study of T cells in Graves' hyperthyroidism and ophthalmopathy. In the study overall: Peripheral blood was taken when the disease was first diagnosed, before any treatment began.

This clonotype was picked up many times. Trimming left V 5 bases short and J 3 bases short, with 11 bases between. CDR3 length: 13 residues. Germline V gene data show CDR1 as SEHNR and CDR2 as FQNEAQ (reference sequence). The source material, RNA transcripts, was used to amplify TCR beta CDR3 regions. A first-round RT-PCR of the TCR CDR3 used the HTBI primer set. A single record per CDR3 protein comes from TCRdb applying MiXCR to the multiplex PCR reads. This table holds 500,000 to 600,000 distinct CDR3 sequences, around 15% found once. An approximately 10 ml volume of fresh peripheral blood provided the PBMCs.

The TCR sequence derives from a woman between 18 and 29 years old with Graves' hyperthyroidism. Sequencing used blood. This chain joins TRBV7-9 and TRBJ2-7; no clear D. DNA for the CDR3: TGTGCCAGCAGCAAACTGGAAGGCTACGAGCAGTACTTC. This codes for CASSKLEGYEQYF.